The 27 T cell receptor beta chains below all came from one sample that was sequenced in a study of response to subunit inactivated influenza vaccine. TCRdb recomputed calls from the RT-PCR reads with MiXCR, one row per CDR3 protein. Among 500,000 to 600,000 distinct CDR3 sequences listed, around 11% were seen once. In addition, the sample was reused for a study of T cells expressing NK-cell markers. That work adds: Making the TCR beta cDNA relied on 5'RACE template switching with UMIs.

Sequenced material: PBMCs from blood, taken on the day of vaccination. These receptor sequences come from a man aged 50-60 years who received an inactivated influenza vaccine.

The gene calls are TRBV5-1 and TRBJ2-3, with TRBD1 identical over 7 bases. Germline V CDR1 and CDR2: SGHRS, YFSETQ. Germline trimming cut 4 bases from V and 3 bases from J; bases unmatched to any gene: 11. The CDR3 loop spans 16 amino acids. The DNA for the CDR3 is TGCGCCAGCAGCCCGGGCAGGGGGATGTCGACAGATACGCAGTATTTT. It is translated as CASSPGRGMSTDTQYF. Full variable domain (missing parts from reference TRBV5-1 and TRBJ2-3): KAGVTQTPRYLIKTRGQQVTLSCSPISGHRSVSWYQQTPGQGLQFLFEYFSETQRNKGNFPGRFSGRQFSNSRSEMNVSTLELGDSALYLCASSPGRGMSTDTQYFGPGTRLTVL.

This clonotype was seen ten or more times. The gene calls are TRBV7-9 and TRBJ1-2; 8 nucleotides line up with TRBD1. V trimming: 7 bases; J trimming: 8 bases; junction bases outside the gene matches: 9. The CDR3 runs to 13 residues. CDR1 is SEHNR, CDR2 FQNEAQ, per germline (reference sequence). This CDR3 reads CASTLTGEYGYTF. In DNA, the CDR3 is TGTGCCAGCACCTTGACAGGGGAATACGGCTACACCTTC.

This clonotype was recorded many times. The chain recombines TRBV28 with TRBJ2-3, with D tentatively TRBD2 (5 bases). CDR1 is MDHEN and CDR2 is SYDVKM in the germline V gene. Trimming shortened V by 3 bases and J by 6 bases, and 13 bases separated the two germline ends. CDR3 size: 14 residues. This CDR3 reads CASSFRGGSDTQYF. In DNA, the CDR3 is TGTGCCAGCAGTTTTCGCGGAGGATCCGATACGCAGTATTTT.

The chain recombines TRBV20-1 with TRBJ2-7; 10 nucleotides line up with TRBD1. V was clipped by 6 bases and J by 4 bases; unmatched bases: 6. Germline CDR1 DFQATT, CDR2 SNEGSKA (reference sequence). This CDR3 contains 13 residues. The CDR3 is CSAPGQGYYEQYF. CDR3 nucleotides: TGCAGTGCCCCGGGACAGGGGTATTACGAGCAGTACTTC.

The chain employs TRBV18 and TRBJ2-5, with unresolved D. The CDR3 contains 16 residues. Trimming removed 0 bases at V and 1 base at J, with 12 bases between. Germline-derived CDR1 and CDR2 are KGHSH and LQKENI. CDR3 in DNA: TGTGCCAGCTCACCACCGACCGGAAACCCCCAAGAGACCCAGTACTTC. Its translation is CASSPPTGNPQETQYF. The complete variable domain, with remaining parts taken from reference TRBV18 and TRBJ2-5, reads NAGVMQNPRHLVRRRGQEARLRCSPMKGHSHVYWYRQLPEEGLKFMVYLQKENIIDESGMPKERFSAEFPKEGPSILRIQQVVRGDSAAYFCASSPPTGNPQETQYFGPGTRLLVL.

V and J are TRBV20-1 and TRBJ2-1; 13 positions agree with TRBD2. V lost 3 bases to trimming and J lost 6 bases; unmatched junction nucleotides: 5. Germline loops: CDR1 DFQATT, CDR2 SNEGSKA (reference sequence). The CDR3 is 15 amino acids. CDR3 sequence reads: CSARLRLAGGNEQFF. The CDR3 DNA follows: TGCAGTGCTAGGCTGCGACTAGCGGGGGGCAATGAGCAGTTCTTC.

The chain is built from TRBV13 and TRBJ2-5; 8 bases map to TRBD2. The germline V gene has CDR1 PRHDT and CDR2 FYEKMQ (reference sequence). CDR3 length: 14 residues. V shed 4 bases, J shed 6 bases, and the junction held 7 bases outside the gene matches. The CDR3 bases are TGTGCCAGCAGCTCCATGGGCGGGAGGAAGACCCAGTACTTC. This translates into CASSSMGGRKTQYF.

This clonotype was picked up many times. This rearrangement joins TRBV20-1 to TRBJ2-1; D assignment may be TRBD1 or TRBD2 (5 bases each). Germline CDR1 is DFQATT and CDR2 is SNEGSKA (reference sequence). Trimming cost V 6 bases and J 9 bases, with 15 bases left between them. CDR3 length: 12 residues. The CDR3 is CSAGTRFSEQFF. CDR3 sequence (DNA): TGCAGTGCAGGGACCCGTTTTTCTGAGCAGTTCTTC.

The chain is built from TRBV4-2 and TRBJ2-1, with unresolved D. Trimming removed 4 bases from V and 7 bases from J, with 20 bases in between. The germline gives CDR1 LGHNA, CDR2 YNFKEQ. This CDR3 contains 16 residues. The CDR3 region has the DNA TGTGCCAGCAGCCCGACCGGTGGGCGCCCCAGGAATGAGCAGTTCTTC. Translation gives CASSPTGGRPRNEQFF.

This sequence joins TRBV28 and TRBJ2-7; D might be TRBD1 or TRBD2, each matching 6 bases. This CDR3 is 13 amino acids long. V lost 4 bases to trimming and J lost 10 bases, with 17 bases between them. Germline loops: CDR1 MDHEN, CDR2 SYDVKM. In nucleotides, the CDR3 is TGTGCCAGCAGTTCTCCTCCCGGGGGCGGTCAGTACTTC. Translation gives CASSSPPGGGQYF. Supplemented by reference TRBV28 and TRBJ2-7, the full variable domain reads DVKVTQSSRYLVKRTGEKVFLECVQDMDHENMFWYRQDPGLGLRLIYFSYDVKMKEKGDIPEGYSVSREKKERFSLILESASTNQTSMYLCASSSPPGGGQYFGPGTRLTVT.

The J gene is TRBJ2-5, the V gene TRBV15; possibly TRBD2 for D (5 bases). V gave up 0 bases and J gave up 5 bases, with 13 bases separating them. This CDR3 region has 15 residues. From germline, CDR1 is LNHNV and CDR2 YYDKDF (reference sequence). The chain's CDR3 is CATSRDPRGWETQYF. In DNA, the CDR3 is TGTGCCACCAGCAGAGATCCCCGGGGTTGGGAGACCCAGTACTTC.

Only a few counts were recorded for this clonotype. CDR3 protein: CSATPTSGRWMGGELFF. In DNA form, the CDR3 reads TGCAGTGCTACCCCGACTAGCGGGAGATGGATGGGCGGGGAGCTGTTTTTT. The J gene is TRBJ2-2, the V gene TRBV20-1; 12 bases align to TRBD2. The CDR3 covers 17 residues. Per germline, CDR1 DFQATT and CDR2 SNEGSKA (reference sequence). V was pared by 4 bases and J by 7 bases, with 13 bases of the junction left unmatched.

The V and J genes are TRBV28 and TRBJ2-5; 7 bases are shared with TRBD1. The ends lost 4 bases at V and 3 bases at J; junction bases unmatched: 14. CDR3 length equals 17 residues. Germline CDR1 is MDHEN and CDR2 is SYDVKM. The CDR3 DNA reads TGTGCCAGCAGTTCCATTCCTCTGCTGACAGGGAAAGAGACCCAGTACTTC. Translated: CASSSIPLLTGKETQYF. Using reference TRBV28 and TRBJ2-5 for the parts outside the CDR3, the full variable domain is DVKVTQSSRYLVKRTGEKVFLECVQDMDHENMFWYRQDPGLGLRLIYFSYDVKMKEKGDIPEGYSVSREKKERFSLILESASTNQTSMYLCASSSIPLLTGKETQYFGPGTRLLVL.

There are many counts of this clonotype. The rearrangement links TRBV5-1 to TRBJ1-4, with no clear D. The CDR3 runs 15 residues. Trimming took 5 bases from V and 4 from J, leaving 15 bases between them. From germline, CDR1 is SGHRS and CDR2 YFSETQ. The CDR3 sequence: CASSSDGRGNEKLFF. The CDR3 DNA follows: TGCGCCAGCAGTTCGGACGGCCGCGGTAATGAAAAACTGTTTTTT.

V usage is TRBV20-1 and J usage is TRBJ2-5, with TRBD2 matching 7 bases. Germline loops: CDR1 DFQATT, CDR2 SNEGSKA (reference sequence). The CDR3 is made up of 12 amino acids. J gave up 0 bases and V 6 bases, and 1 base lay outside the gene matches. The DNA for the CDR3 is TGCAGTGCGGGGACTAACCAAGAGACCCAGTACTTC. As protein: CSAGTNQETQYF.

This clonotype has a handful of counts. This chain joins TRBV6-5 and TRBJ2-4; a weak D match, TRBD2 (5 bases). The CDR3 contains 16 residues. The germline CDR1 and CDR2 sequences are MNHEY and SVGAGI. With 5 bases removed from V and 0 bases from J, the gap between germline ends came to 14 bases. CDR3 DNA sequence: TGTGCCAGCAGTGATTCGAGGACTCTAGCCAAAAACATTCAGTACTTC. It encodes CASSDSRTLAKNIQYF.

The rearrangement links TRBV20-1 to TRBJ2-1; no definite D call. The CDR3 runs 13 residues. Deletions cut 4 bases from V and 5 bases from J, with 12 bases between. Germline-derived CDR1 and CDR2 are DFQATT and SNEGSKA (reference sequence). The chain's CDR3 is CSATSRTNNEQFF. The CDR3 region has the DNA TGCAGTGCTACGTCTAGAACCAACAATGAGCAGTTCTTC.

This sequence joins TRBV20-1 and TRBJ2-1; 11 bases agree with TRBD2. The CDR3 sequence is 14 residues long. V shed 3 bases and J 9 bases; nucleotides not matched to a gene: 7. The germline gives CDR1 DFQATT, CDR2 SNEGSKA (reference sequence). The CDR3 reads CSASTSGSFTEQFF. DNA for the CDR3: TGCAGTGCTAGTACTAGCGGGAGTTTTACTGAGCAGTTCTTC.

This clonotype came up a few times. The chain recombines TRBV7-9 with TRBJ1-2; TRBD1 might be the D (5 bases). The CDR3 is 14 residues long. Germline CDR1 reads SEHNR; CDR2 reads FQNEAQ (reference sequence). Between the trimmed V and J ends, which lost 1 base and 7 bases, there was a span of 13 bases. The CDR3 sequence: CASSLGNQGLGYTF. The CDR3 nucleotides read TGTGCCAGCAGCTTAGGAAACCAGGGTCTTGGCTACACCTTC.

This clonotype was seen at least ten times. The chain carries TRBV4-2 and TRBJ1-4; no clear D. V was cut by 0 bases and J by 0 bases, with 14 bases left in between. The CDR3 is made up of 18 amino acids. Germline loops: CDR1 LGHNA, CDR2 YNFKEQ. The CDR3 is CASSQDVAGKTTNEKLFF. CDR3 DNA sequence: TGTGCCAGCAGCCAAGATGTGGCAGGCAAAACAACTAATGAAAAACTGTTTTTT.

This clonotype was seen ten or more times. This chain joins TRBV28 and TRBJ1-4; TRBD1 might be the D (6 bases). Germline CDR1 is MDHEN and CDR2 is SYDVKM. This CDR3 has 15 residues. Trimming took off 4 bases at V and 3 bases at J, with 12 bases between the two ends. The CDR3 nucleotides read TGTGCCAGCAGTTCTGCAGGGGAGGCTAATGAAAAACTGTTTTTT. Protein sequence: CASSSAGEANEKLFF.

This clonotype showed up just a few times. The chain is built from TRBV30 and TRBJ2-1; no firm D call. Germline V CDR1 and CDR2: GTSNPN, SVGIG (reference sequence). This CDR3 is 15 amino acids long. The V end lost 1 base, the J end lost 0 bases, and 10 bases lay between the germline ends. The CDR3 spells CAWSASSRSYNEQFF. The CDR3 DNA reads TGTGCCTGGAGTGCTTCTAGTCGCTCCTACAATGAGCAGTTCTTC.

The table lists this clonotype with a few counts. V and J are TRBV6-2 or TRBV6-3 and TRBJ2-7, with a possible D match to TRBD2 (5 bases). CDR3 length: 15 amino acids. CDR1 and CDR2 from the germline V gene are MNHEY and SVGEGT. V was pared by 2 bases and J by 4 bases, with 15 bases between. As DNA, the CDR3 is TGTGCCAGCAGTTACCGTGTTGGGAGTCTGTACGAGCAGTACTTC. This codes for CASSYRVGSLYEQYF.

On this clonotype: One end of the junction is discordant with germline, which a read error may explain. The rearrangement joins TRBV6-2 or TRBV6-3 to TRBJ2-3; a possible D gene is TRBD1 (5 bases). CDR1 is MNHEY, CDR2 SVGEGT, per germline. There are 13 residues in the CDR3. This CDR3 is CAGSRTLRDTQYF. For the CDR3, the DNA is TGTGCCGGCAGTCGGACACTGCGAGATACGCAGTATTTT.

This chain links TRBV20-1 with TRBJ2-5; 9 nucleotides match TRBD1. Germline CDR1 and CDR2: DFQATT and SNEGSKA (reference sequence). The V gene end was trimmed by 6 bases and the J gene end by 0 bases; junction bases not matched to a gene: 8. This CDR3 is built from 15 residues. The CDR3 here is CSANLDRGHQETQYF. The CDR3 bases are TGCAGTGCCAACCTGGACAGGGGACACCAAGAGACCCAGTACTTC.

V gene TRBV2 combines with J gene TRBJ1-5; weak D call: TRBD1 (6 bases). Germline CDR1 reads SNHLY; CDR2 reads FYNNEI. The CDR3 runs 15 residues. Trimming took 0 bases from V and 7 from J, leaving 13 bases between them. CDR3 residues: CASSEALGARQPQHF. CDR3 sequence (DNA): TGTGCCAGCAGTGAAGCATTGGGGGCCCGGCAGCCCCAGCATTTT.

The sample holds many counts of this clonotype. V usage is TRBV27 and J usage is TRBJ1-6, with 7 bases aligning to TRBD1. This CDR3 region has 16 residues. Trimming removed 6 bases from V and 5 bases from J; junction bases left unmatched: 10. Germline-derived CDR1 and CDR2 are MNHEY and SMNVEV (reference sequence). CDR3 in amino acids: CASRIQGFSHNSPLHF. Written as DNA, the CDR3 is TGTGCCAGCAGGATACAGGGGTTTTCGCATAATTCACCCCTCCACTTT.